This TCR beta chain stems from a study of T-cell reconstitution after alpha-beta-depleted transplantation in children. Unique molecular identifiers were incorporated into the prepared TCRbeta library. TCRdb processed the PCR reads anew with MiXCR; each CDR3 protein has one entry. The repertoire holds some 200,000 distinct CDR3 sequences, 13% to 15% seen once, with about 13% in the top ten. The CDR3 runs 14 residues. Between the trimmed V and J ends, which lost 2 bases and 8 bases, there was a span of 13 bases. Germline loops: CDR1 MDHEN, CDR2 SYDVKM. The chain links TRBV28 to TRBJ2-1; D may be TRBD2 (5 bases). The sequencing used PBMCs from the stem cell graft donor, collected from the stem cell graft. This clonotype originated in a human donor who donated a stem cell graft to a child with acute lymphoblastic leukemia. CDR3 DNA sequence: TGTGCCAGCAGTTTACCCCCACTAGTTCATGAGCAGTTCTTC. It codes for CASSLPPLVHEQFF.